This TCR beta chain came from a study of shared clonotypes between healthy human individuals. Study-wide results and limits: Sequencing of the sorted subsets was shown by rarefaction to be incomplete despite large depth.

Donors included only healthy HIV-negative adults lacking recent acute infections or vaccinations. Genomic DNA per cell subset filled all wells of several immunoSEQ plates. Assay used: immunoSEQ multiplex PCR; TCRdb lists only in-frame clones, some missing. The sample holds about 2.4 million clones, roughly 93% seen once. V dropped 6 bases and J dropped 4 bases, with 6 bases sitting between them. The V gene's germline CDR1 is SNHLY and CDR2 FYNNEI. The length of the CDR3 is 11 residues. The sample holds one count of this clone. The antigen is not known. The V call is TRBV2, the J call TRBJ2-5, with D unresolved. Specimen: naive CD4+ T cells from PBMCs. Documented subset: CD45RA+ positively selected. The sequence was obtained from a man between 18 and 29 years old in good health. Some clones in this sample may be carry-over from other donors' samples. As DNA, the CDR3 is TGTGCCAGCAGACCTGGAGAGACCCAGTACTTC. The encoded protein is CASRPGETQYF. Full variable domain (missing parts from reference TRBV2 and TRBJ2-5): EPEVTQTPSHQVTQMGQEVILRCVPISNHLYFYWYRQILGQKVEFLVSFYNNEISEKSEIFDDQFSVERPDGSNFTLKIRSTKLEDSAMYFCASRPGETQYFGPGTRLLVL.